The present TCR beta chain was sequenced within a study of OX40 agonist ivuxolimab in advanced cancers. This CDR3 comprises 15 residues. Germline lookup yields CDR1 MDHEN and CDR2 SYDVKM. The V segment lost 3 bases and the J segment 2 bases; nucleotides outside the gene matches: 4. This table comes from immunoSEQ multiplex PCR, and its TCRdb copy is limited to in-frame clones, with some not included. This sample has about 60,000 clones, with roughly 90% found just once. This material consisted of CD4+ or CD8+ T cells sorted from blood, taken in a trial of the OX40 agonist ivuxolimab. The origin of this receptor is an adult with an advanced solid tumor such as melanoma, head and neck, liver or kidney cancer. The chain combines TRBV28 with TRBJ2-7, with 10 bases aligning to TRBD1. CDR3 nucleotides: TGTGCCAGCAGTTTGGACAGGGGGGCAACCTACGAGCAGTACTTC. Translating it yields CASSLDRGATYEQYF.